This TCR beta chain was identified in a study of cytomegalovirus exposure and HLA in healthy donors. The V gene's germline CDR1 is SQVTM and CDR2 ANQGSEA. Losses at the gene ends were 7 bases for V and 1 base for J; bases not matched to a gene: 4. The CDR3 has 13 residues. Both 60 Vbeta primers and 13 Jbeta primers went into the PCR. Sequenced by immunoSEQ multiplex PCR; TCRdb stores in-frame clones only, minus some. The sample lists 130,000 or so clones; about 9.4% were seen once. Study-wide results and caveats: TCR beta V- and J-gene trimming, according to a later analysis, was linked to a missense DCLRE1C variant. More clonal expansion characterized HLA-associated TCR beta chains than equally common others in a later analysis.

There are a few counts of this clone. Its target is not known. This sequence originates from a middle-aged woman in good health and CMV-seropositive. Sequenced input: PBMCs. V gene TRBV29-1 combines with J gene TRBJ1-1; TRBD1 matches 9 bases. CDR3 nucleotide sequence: TGCAGCGCCCCGGGACAGGGGAACACTGAAGCTTTCTTT. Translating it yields CSAPGQGNTEAFF.